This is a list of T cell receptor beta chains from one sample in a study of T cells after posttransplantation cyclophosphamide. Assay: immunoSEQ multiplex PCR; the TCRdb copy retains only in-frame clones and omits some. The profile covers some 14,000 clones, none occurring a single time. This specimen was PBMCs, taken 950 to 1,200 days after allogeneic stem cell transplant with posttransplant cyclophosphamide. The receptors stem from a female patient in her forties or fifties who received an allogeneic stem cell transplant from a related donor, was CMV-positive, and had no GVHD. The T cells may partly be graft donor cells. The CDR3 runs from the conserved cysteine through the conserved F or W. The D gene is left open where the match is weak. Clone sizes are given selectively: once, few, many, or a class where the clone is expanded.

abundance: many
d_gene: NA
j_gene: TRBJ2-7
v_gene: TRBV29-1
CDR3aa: CSVGRGWYEQYF
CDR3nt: TGCAGCGTTGGTAGGGGGTGGTACGAGCAGTACTTC

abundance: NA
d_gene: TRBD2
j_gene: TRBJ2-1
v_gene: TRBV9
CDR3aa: CASSVEGLVGEQFF
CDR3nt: TGTGCCAGTAGCGTTGAGGGACTAGTGGGTGAGCAGTTCTTC

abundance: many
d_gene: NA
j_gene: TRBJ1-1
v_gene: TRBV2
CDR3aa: CASIENAFTEAFF
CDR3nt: TGTGCCAGCATTGAGAATGCGTTTACTGAAGCTTTCTTT

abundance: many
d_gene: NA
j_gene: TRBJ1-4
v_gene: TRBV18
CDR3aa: CASSPRMNEKLFF
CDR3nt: TGTGCCAGCTCACCACGTATGAATGAAAAACTGTTTTTT

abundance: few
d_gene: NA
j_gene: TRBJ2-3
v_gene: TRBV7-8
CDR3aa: CASSFITDTQYF
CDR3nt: TGTGCCAGCAGTTTCATCACAGATACGCAGTATTTT

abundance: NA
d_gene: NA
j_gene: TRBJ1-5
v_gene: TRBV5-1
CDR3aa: CASSLANQPQHF
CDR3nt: TGCGCCAGCAGCTTGGCGAATCAGCCCCAGCATTTT

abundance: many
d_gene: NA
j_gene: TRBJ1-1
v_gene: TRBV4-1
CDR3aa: CASSRTEITEAFF
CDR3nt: TGCGCCAGCAGCCGGACAGAGATCACTGAAGCTTTCTTT

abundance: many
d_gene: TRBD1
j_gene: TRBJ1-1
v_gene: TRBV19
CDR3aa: CASSIKGQGGITEAFF
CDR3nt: TGTGCCAGTAGTATAAAGGGACAGGGTGGTATCACTGAAGCTTTCTTT

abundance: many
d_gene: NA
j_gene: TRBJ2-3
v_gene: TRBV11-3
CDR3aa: CASSSREGRGTDTQYF
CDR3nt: TGTGCCAGCAGCTCGAGGGAAGGCCGAGGGACAGATACGCAGTATTTT

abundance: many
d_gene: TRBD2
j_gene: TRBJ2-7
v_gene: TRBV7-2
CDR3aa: CASSFIAGASYEQYF
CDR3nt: TGTGCCAGCAGCTTTATAGCGGGGGCCTCCTACGAGCAGTACTTC

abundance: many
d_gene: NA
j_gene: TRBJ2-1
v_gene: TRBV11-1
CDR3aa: CASSPGVGVHNEQFF
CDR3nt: TGTGCCAGCAGCCCGGGGGTGGGGGTACACAATGAGCAGTTCTTC